A selection of T cell receptor beta chains follows, all from one sample in a study of neoadjuvant anti-PD-1 for oral cavity cancer. Generated by immunoSEQ multiplex PCR, the TCRdb table keeps only in-frame clones and is missing some. Altogether 63,000 or so clones are present, less than 90% being singletons, with the ten largest covering 2.5% to 3.5%. The source was PBMCs, collected after nivolumab (anti-PD-1) treatment. The receptors come from a person aged 35-79 years with oral cavity squamous cell carcinoma. CDR3s include the opening cysteine and the closing phenylalanine or tryptophan. Each record gives: CDR3 protein, CDR3 DNA, D gene, J gene, V gene, clone size. A D gene is named only where the DNA matches it firmly. Not all rows give a size; the values are once, few, many and, for expanded clones, a class.

CASSLRRRAFF TGTGCCAGCAGCTTGAGACGGAGGGCTTTCTTT . TRBJ1-1 TRBV13 few
CASSQVPGSSNNEQFF TGCGCCAGCAGCCAAGTTCCAGGGAGTTCTAACAATGAGCAGTTCTTC . TRBJ2-1 TRBV4-1 once
CASSVPGRDRYNEQFF TGTGCCAGCAGCGTCCCAGGCCGGGACAGATACAATGAGCAGTTCTTC TRBD1 TRBJ2-1 TRBV9 once
CAWRGGGGPQPQHF TGTGCCTGGCGGGGGGGAGGGGGCCCTCAGCCCCAGCATTTT TRBD1 TRBJ1-5 TRBV30 .
CASSVGHSSYEQYF TGTGCCAGCAGCGTAGGGCACTCGTCCTACGAGCAGTACTTC . TRBJ2-7 TRBV7-8 .
CASSIGRTGGSGYTF TGTGCCAGTAGTATAGGCCGGACAGGGGGAAGCGGCTACACCTTC TRBD1 TRBJ1-2 TRBV19 few
CASRSGQGYGEAFF TGCGCCAGCAGGTCGGGACAGGGGTACGGTGAAGCTTTCTTT TRBD1 TRBJ1-1 TRBV5-1 few
CASSESIAGGLDTQYF TGCGCCAGCAGTGAGTCAATAGCGGGAGGATTAGATACGCAGTATTTT TRBD2 TRBJ2-3 TRBV10-1 .
CASSVAYGQLSGNTIYF TGTGCCAGCAGCGTAGCTTACGGGCAGCTCTCTGGAAACACCATATATTTT . TRBJ1-3 TRBV9 .
CASSKQGDGTSGEDTQYF TGTGCCAGTAGTAAACAGGGCGACGGGACTAGCGGGGAAGATACGCAGTATTTT TRBD2 TRBJ2-3 TRBV19 .
CASVGQTGINQPQHF TGTGCCAGCGTAGGCCAGACAGGAATTAATCAGCCCCAGCATTTT . TRBJ1-5 TRBV6-1 medium-sized
CASSPVAGGRQETQYF TGTGCCAGCAGCCCCGTTGCGGGGGGGAGACAAGAGACCCAGTACTTC TRBD2 TRBJ2-5 TRBV5-4 .
CASSSRDRAYEQYF TGTGCCAGCAGCTCCCGGGACAGGGCCTACGAGCAGTACTTC TRBD1 TRBJ2-7 TRBV5-4 once
CASSLSGVGQYF TGTGCCAGCAGCTTATCGGGGGTCGGGCAGTACTTC . TRBJ2-7 TRBV2 .
CASSSVGQARNEKLFF TGCGCCAGCAGCTCGGTAGGACAGGCCCGTAATGAAAAACTGTTTTTT TRBD1 TRBJ1-4 TRBV5-1 few
CASSYTGNTEAFF TGTGCCAGCAGTTACACCGGGAACACTGAAGCTTTCTTT . TRBJ1-1 TRBV6-5 once
CASKRSISTRNEQFF TGTGCCAGCAAACGGTCGATCTCAACCCGGAATGAGCAGTTCTTC . TRBJ2-1 TRBV2 .
CASSQIARGSSTDTQYF TGCGCCAGCAGCCAAATAGCAAGGGGATCTAGCACAGATACGCAGTATTTT . TRBJ2-3 TRBV4-1 .
CASSPIGGSTEAFF TGTGCCAGCAGCCCTATCGGGGGGAGCACTGAAGCTTTCTTT . TRBJ1-1 TRBV28 .
CASSEGYGANVLTF TGCGCCAGCAGTGAGGGTTATGGGGCCAACGTCCTGACTTTC . TRBJ2-6 TRBV10-2 .
CASSLGLGSGQETQYF TGTGCCAGCAGCTTAGGGCTTGGTAGCGGCCAAGAGACCCAGTACTTC . TRBJ2-5 TRBV7-7 .
CASSESTNTEAFF TGCGCCAGCAGTGAGTCAACGAACACTGAAGCTTTCTTT . TRBJ1-1 TRBV10-2 .
CASSDPLIAGHTDTQYF TGTGCCAGCAGTGACCCCCTAATAGCGGGGCACACAGATACGCAGTATTTT TRBD2 TRBJ2-3 TRBV6-1 .
CASSLNSHQQETQYF TGTGCCAGCAGCTTAAATTCACACCAACAAGAGACCCAGTACTTC . TRBJ2-5 TRBV7-3 once
CAIMGTAQETQYF TGTGCCATCATGGGAACAGCTCAGGAGACCCAGTACTTC . TRBJ2-5 TRBV10-3 .